The 26 T cell receptor beta chains in this list originate from one sample, sequenced in a study of CD8 T cells in ankylosing spondylitis. One entry per CDR3 protein results from TCRdb running MiXCR on the 5' RACE reads. The data contain approximately 190,000 distinct CDR3 sequences, 13% of them seen just once; the ten biggest clones take up approximately 9.9%. The sample was blood, either unsorted or a sorted T cell fraction (not recorded which). The receptors here all came from a female donor with ankylosing spondylitis or in good health (not recorded which).

On this clonotype itself: An end of the junction differs from the germline gene, which may be a read error. This chain links TRBV6-1 with TRBJ1-5; TRBD1 matches at 10 bases. Germline V gene data show CDR1 as MNHNS and CDR2 as SASEGT. The CDR3 contains 14 residues. The CDR3 region is CASNEGQGEQPQHF. The CDR3 coding sequence is TGTGCCAGCAATGAAGGACAGGGGGAGCAGCCCCAGCATTTT.

The chain employs TRBV24-1 and TRBJ1-5; 11 bases align to TRBD1. J was trimmed by 2 bases and V by 5 bases; bases with no gene match: 4. The CDR3 runs to 16 residues. Germline V gene data show CDR1 as KGHDR and CDR2 as SFDVKD. The CDR3 DNA is TGTGCCACCAGTGGGAGGACAGGGGGCCGCAATCAGCCCCAGCATTTT. Translating gives CATSGRTGGRNQPQHF.

This clonotype was seen a few times. The CDR3: CASSHEGQGAVGYTF. The CDR3 coding sequence is TGTGCCAGCAGCCATGAAGGACAGGGGGCTGTTGGCTACACCTTC. The chain joins TRBV3-1 to TRBJ1-2; TRBD1 agrees at 11 bases. The CDR3 has 15 residues. After removal of 3 bases from V and 7 bases from J, the junction contained 7 bases not matched to a gene. CDR1 is LGHDT and CDR2 is YNNKEL in the germline V gene (reference sequence).

The sample holds many counts of this clonotype. The chain links TRBV5-1 to TRBJ2-5; 10 nucleotides line up with TRBD1. With V trimmed by 4 bases and J by 4 bases, 7 bases remained unmatched. The CDR3 loop spans 15 amino acids. From germline, CDR1 is SGHRS and CDR2 YFSETQ. The CDR3: CASSPRDRGGETQYF. The CDR3 DNA follows: TGCGCCAGCAGCCCCCGGGACAGGGGTGGAGAGACCCAGTACTTC.

V is TRBV29-1 and J is TRBJ2-7, with 7 bases identical to TRBD1. Trimming took 5 bases from V and 4 from J; bases not matched to a gene: 20. The CDR3 runs to 17 residues. Germline CDR1 SQVTM, CDR2 ANQGSEA. For the CDR3, the DNA is TGCAGCGTTTATCGTGTTCTGCCGGGCAGGGGGACGTACGAGCAGTACTTC. It encodes CSVYRVLPGRGTYEQYF.

This sequence joins TRBV5-1 and TRBJ2-5; maybe TRBD2 (5 bases). CDR1 SGHRS and CDR2 YFSETQ come from the germline V gene. The CDR3 has 16 residues. The ends were cut back, 0 bases at V and 3 bases at J, with 15 bases in the middle. This CDR3 is CASSLAPRTGEETQYF. DNA for the CDR3: TGCGCCAGCAGCTTGGCCCCCAGAACCGGGGAAGAGACCCAGTACTTC.

A remark on this clonotype: It may be a read error: a sequence one base away is much more abundant. V and J are TRBV7-9 and TRBJ2-3; D is possibly TRBD1 or TRBD2 (5 bases each). This CDR3 has 15 amino acids. Germline CDR1 SEHNR, CDR2 FQNEAQ (reference sequence). The CDR3 here is CASSESGTLTDSQYF. As DNA, the CDR3 is TGTGCCAGCAGCGAATCCGGGACCCTGACAGATTCGCAGTATTTT.

This clonotype was detected many times. This chain links TRBV5-1 with TRBJ2-1; D not resolved. Trimming left V 2 bases short and J 10 bases short, with 7 bases between. The CDR3 is 11 residues long. Germline CDR1 and CDR2: SGHRS and YFSETQ. This CDR3 reads CASSFAEEQFF. CDR3 in DNA: TGCGCCAGCAGCTTCGCGGAGGAGCAGTTCTTC.

The table lists this clonotype with many counts. This chain links TRBV5-4 with TRBJ2-1; D unclear. The CDR3 is made up of 10 amino acids. In germline, CDR1 is SGHNT, CDR2 YYREEE (reference sequence). Trimming left V 0 bases short and J 8 bases short, with 0 bases between. The chain's CDR3 is CASSLDEQFF. For the CDR3, the DNA is TGTGCCAGCAGCTTGGATGAGCAGTTCTTC.

The chain has TRBV5-6 and TRBJ1-4; D is unclear. Trimming stripped 4 bases from V and 7 bases from J, with 20 bases between. Germline V gene lookup returns CDR1 SGHDT and CDR2 YYEEEE. This CDR3 is built from 16 residues. The CDR3 DNA follows: TGTGCCAGCAGCCTTCGGGCGGGGTTAAATTCTGAAAAACTGTTTTTT. Residues: CASSLRAGLNSEKLFF.

CDR3 DNA sequence: TGTGCCAGCACCTCGGGGGACAGGGCGCGTGGCTACACCTTC. It translates to CASTSGDRARGYTF. The chain joins TRBV7-2 to TRBJ1-2, with 9 bases matching TRBD1. The CDR3 extends over 14 amino acids. V shed 7 bases and J 7 bases; nucleotides not matched to a gene: 10. Germline CDR1 and CDR2: SGHTA and FQGNSA.

This clonotype was found a few times. The chain carries TRBV12-3 or TRBV12-4 and TRBJ2-2; 8 positions match TRBD2. The trim removed 3 bases at V and 3 bases at J, leaving 6 bases unmatched. CDR3 length: 16 residues. In DNA, the CDR3 is TGTGCCAGCAGTTTCCCCGGGACTAGGGACACCGGGGAGCTGTTTTTT. This encodes CASSFPGTRDTGELFF.

This clonotype has ten or more counts. V usage is TRBV7-2 and J usage is TRBJ2-1; 10 bases are shared with TRBD1. In germline, CDR1 is SGHTA, CDR2 FQGNSA. V trimming: 4 bases; J trimming: 7 bases; junction bases outside the gene matches: 1. CDR3 size: 13 residues. CDR3 nucleotide sequence: TGTGCCAGCAGCTGGACAGGGGGAAATGAGCAGTTCTTC. It specifies CASSWTGGNEQFF.

This clonotype appeared many times. The rearrangement joins TRBV4-1 to TRBJ2-3; possibly TRBD2 for D (6 bases). CDR3 length equals 16 residues. The germline V gene has CDR1 MGHRA and CDR2 YSYEKL. Trimming took 0 bases from V and 6 from J, leaving 16 bases between them. Here the CDR3 DNA reads TGCGCCAGCAGCCAAGAGAGGGACTCCGCCTACGATACGCAGTATTTT. Translated: CASSQERDSAYDTQYF.

This clonotype was observed at least ten times. J is TRBJ1-1 and V is TRBV4-2, with 8 nucleotides matching TRBD1. The trim removed 3 bases at V and 4 bases at J, leaving 10 bases unmatched. Germline lookup yields CDR1 LGHNA and CDR2 YNFKEQ. CDR3 length: 16 residues. CDR3 nucleotide sequence: TGTGCCAGCAGCCAGTCGGACAGGGAGCGGGGCACTGAAGCTTTCTTT. Translation: CASSQSDRERGTEAFF.

This clonotype has a count of ten or more. V usage is TRBV20-1 and J usage is TRBJ2-2; 10 bases are a match to TRBD2. CDR3 length: 16 amino acids. Germline V gene data show CDR1 as DFQATT and CDR2 as SNEGSKA (reference sequence). V was pared by 6 bases and J by 3 bases, with 10 bases of the junction left unmatched. The DNA for the CDR3 is TGCAGTGCGCGAGGGGGACTAGCGTTACACACCGGGGAGCTGTTTTTT. Its translation is CSARGGLALHTGELFF.

The rearrangement links TRBV25-1 to TRBJ2-6; D possibly corresponds to TRBD2 (7 bases). Trimming removed 8 bases from V and 2 bases from J, with 22 bases in between. The CDR3 spans 18 residues. Per the germline V gene, CDR1 is MGHDK and CDR2 is SYGVNS. The CDR3 DNA sequence: TGTGCCAGCGGAGGGGGGGACATTTTCACCCCTGGGGCCAACGTCCTGACTTTC. Protein product: CASGGGDIFTPGANVLTF.

Many counts were recorded for this clonotype. CDR3 bases: TGCGCCAGCAGCCATGGGACACTGGAGAACACTGAAGCTTTCTTT. It codes for CASSHGTLENTEAFF. The chain employs TRBV4-3 and TRBJ1-1; TRBD1 is a possible D gene (6 bases). Per germline, CDR1 LGHNA and CDR2 YSLEER. CDR3 length: 15 amino acids. Trimming removed 3 bases from V and 1 base from J, with 12 bases in between.

The chain combines TRBV6-1 with TRBJ2-7, with 10 nucleotides matching TRBD2. V was pared by 8 bases and J by 3 bases, with 7 bases of the junction left unmatched. The CDR3 has 14 amino acids. Germline assignment: CDR1 MNHNS and CDR2 SASEGT. The CDR3 nucleotides read TGTGCCAGCTCCCGTAGCGGGAGGAGCTACGAGCAGTACTTC. This translates into CASSRSGRSYEQYF.

This clonotype was observed at least ten times. The chain carries TRBV29-1 and TRBJ2-2; D may correspond to TRBD1 or TRBD2 (5 bases each). CDR3 length equals 13 residues. Germline lookup yields CDR1 SQVTM and CDR2 ANQGSEA. The V and J ends lost 6 bases and 6 bases respectively, with 14 bases between them. The DNA of the CDR3 is TGCAGCGTGGGCGAGGGGTTAGCCGGGGAGCTGTTTTTT. Its protein product is CSVGEGLAGELFF.

The sample holds many counts of this clonotype. The J gene is TRBJ1-2, the V gene TRBV10-3; D perhaps matches TRBD1 (5 bases). V dropped 1 base and J dropped 2 bases, with 8 bases sitting between them. Germline-derived CDR1 and CDR2 are ENHRY and SYGVKD. There are 14 residues in the CDR3. The CDR3 protein is CAISEFHRNYGYTF. In nucleotides, the CDR3 is TGTGCCATCAGTGAGTTTCACAGGAACTATGGCTACACCTTC.

The chain joins TRBV5-1 to TRBJ2-2, with 7 nucleotides matching TRBD1. The V gene's germline CDR1 is SGHRS and CDR2 YFSETQ. The CDR3 contains 14 residues. J gave up 5 bases and V 4 bases, and 5 bases lay outside the gene matches. The CDR3 sequence: CASSRDRATGELFF. DNA for the CDR3: TGCGCCAGCAGCCGAGACAGGGCAACCGGGGAGCTGTTTTTT.

The V gene is TRBV7-9, the J gene TRBJ1-1, with a weak D call TRBD1 (5 bases). The CDR3 loop spans 14 amino acids. Per germline, CDR1 SEHNR and CDR2 FQNEAQ (reference sequence). V was pared by 4 bases and J by 8 bases, with 17 bases between. As DNA, the CDR3 is TGTGCCAGCAGCTCAGGGCGCCGCCCGATCGAAGCTTTCTTT. This translates into CASSSGRRPIEAFF.

This clonotype was detected only a few times. V gene TRBV7-2 combines with J gene TRBJ2-2; tentative D call: TRBD1 (6 bases). The ends were cut back, 2 bases at V and 3 bases at J, with 10 bases in the middle. The germline CDR1 and CDR2 sequences are SGHTA and FQGNSA. The CDR3 loop spans 15 amino acids. The DNA for the CDR3 is TGTGCCAGCAGCTTAAACAGGGCGGACACCGGGGAGCTGTTTTTT. Residues: CASSLNRADTGELFF.

This clonotype was detected a few times. The chain has TRBV12-3 or TRBV12-4 and TRBJ2-1; 7 bases are a match to TRBD2. V lost 7 bases and J lost 0; bases outside the gene matches: 6. The CDR3 is 15 residues long. The CDR3 loop is CASKPGLRSYNEQFF. The CDR3, as DNA: TGTGCCAGCAAACCGGGACTACGCTCCTACAATGAGCAGTTCTTC.

The table lists this clonotype with many counts. The chain combines TRBV5-1 with TRBJ2-2, with D perhaps matching TRBD1 (6 bases). The germline CDR1 and CDR2 sequences are SGHRS and YFSETQ. The V end lost 4 bases, the J end lost 6 bases, and 13 bases lay between the germline ends. This CDR3 region has 14 residues. In DNA, the CDR3 is TGCGCCAGCAGCACTGGTACAGGGTCCGGGGAGCTGTTTTTT. Translated: CASSTGTGSGELFF. Drawing the rest from reference TRBV5-1 and TRBJ2-2, the complete variable domain is KAGVTQTPRYLIKTRGQQVTLSCSPISGHRSVSWYQQTPGQGLQFLFEYFSETQRNKGNFPGRFSGRQFSNSRSEMNVSTLELGDSALYLCASSTGTGSGELFFGEGSRLTVL.